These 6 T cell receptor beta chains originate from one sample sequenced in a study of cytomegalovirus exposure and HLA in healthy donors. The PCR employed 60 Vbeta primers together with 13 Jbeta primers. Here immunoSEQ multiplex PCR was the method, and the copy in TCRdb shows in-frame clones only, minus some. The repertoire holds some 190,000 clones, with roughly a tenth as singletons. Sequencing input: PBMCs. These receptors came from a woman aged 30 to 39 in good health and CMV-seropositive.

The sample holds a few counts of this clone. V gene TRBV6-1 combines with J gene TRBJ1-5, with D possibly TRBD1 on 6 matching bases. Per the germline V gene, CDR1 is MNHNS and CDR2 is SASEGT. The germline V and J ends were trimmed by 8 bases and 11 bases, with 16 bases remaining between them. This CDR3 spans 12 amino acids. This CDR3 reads CASRDLGGAQHF. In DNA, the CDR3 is TGTGCCAGCCGCGATTTAGGGGGGGCCCAGCATTTT.

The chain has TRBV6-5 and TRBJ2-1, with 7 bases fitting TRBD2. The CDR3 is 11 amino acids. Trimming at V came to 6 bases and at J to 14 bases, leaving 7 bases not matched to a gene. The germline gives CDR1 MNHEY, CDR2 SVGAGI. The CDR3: CASSASGWEFF. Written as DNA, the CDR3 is TGTGCCAGCAGCGCTAGCGGTTGGGAGTTCTTC.

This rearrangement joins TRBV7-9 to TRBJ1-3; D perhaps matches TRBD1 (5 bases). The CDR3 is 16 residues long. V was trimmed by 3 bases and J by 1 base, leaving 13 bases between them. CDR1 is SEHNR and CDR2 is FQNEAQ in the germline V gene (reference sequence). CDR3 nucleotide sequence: TGTGCCAGCAGCTTCCGCAGGGATCTATCTGGAAACACCATATATTTT. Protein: CASSFRRDLSGNTIYF.

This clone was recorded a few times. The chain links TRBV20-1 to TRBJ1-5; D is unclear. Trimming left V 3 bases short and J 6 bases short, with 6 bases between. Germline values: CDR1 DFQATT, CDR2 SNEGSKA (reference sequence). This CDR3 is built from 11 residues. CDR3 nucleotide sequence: TGCAGTGCTAGTCGGGGTCAGCCCCAGCATTTT. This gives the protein CSASRGQPQHF.

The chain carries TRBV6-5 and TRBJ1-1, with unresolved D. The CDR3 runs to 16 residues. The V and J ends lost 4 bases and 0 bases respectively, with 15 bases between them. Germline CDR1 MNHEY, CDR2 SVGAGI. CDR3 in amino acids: CASSSFASLLNTEAFF. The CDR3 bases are TGTGCCAGCAGTTCGTTTGCCAGTCTTCTGAACACTGAAGCTTTCTTT.

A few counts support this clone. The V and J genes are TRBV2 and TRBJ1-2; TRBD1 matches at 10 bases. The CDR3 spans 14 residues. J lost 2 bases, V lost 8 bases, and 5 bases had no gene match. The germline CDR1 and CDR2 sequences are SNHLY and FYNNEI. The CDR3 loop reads CASRGQGLNYGYTF. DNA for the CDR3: TGTGCCAGCCGGGGACAGGGGCTCAACTATGGCTACACCTTC.